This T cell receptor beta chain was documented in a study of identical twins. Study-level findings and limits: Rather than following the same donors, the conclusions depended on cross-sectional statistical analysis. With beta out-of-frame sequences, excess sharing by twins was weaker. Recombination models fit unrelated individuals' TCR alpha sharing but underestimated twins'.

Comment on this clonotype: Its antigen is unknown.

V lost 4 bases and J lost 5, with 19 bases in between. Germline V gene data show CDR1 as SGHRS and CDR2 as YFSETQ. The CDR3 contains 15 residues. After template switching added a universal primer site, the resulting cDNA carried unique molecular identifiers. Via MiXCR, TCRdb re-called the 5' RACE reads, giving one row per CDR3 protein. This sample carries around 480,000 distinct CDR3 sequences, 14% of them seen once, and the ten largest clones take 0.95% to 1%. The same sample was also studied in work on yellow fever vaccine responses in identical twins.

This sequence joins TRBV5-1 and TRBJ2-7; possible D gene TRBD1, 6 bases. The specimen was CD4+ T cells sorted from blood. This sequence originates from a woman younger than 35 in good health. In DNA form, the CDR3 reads TGCGCCAGCAGCCTAGGACAGCCAGGGCCTCACGAGCAGTACTTC. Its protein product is CASSLGQPGPHEQYF.